These 20 T cell receptor beta chains share one sample of origin, sequenced in a study of regulatory T cells in long-lasting Graves disease. Libraries of TCR beta came from iRepertoire HTBI primers plus Arm-PCR of CDR3 regions. TCRdb re-called the multiplex PCR reads through MiXCR, storing one row per CDR3 protein. The repertoire has a few hundred thousand distinct CDR3 sequences, 21% of them found once; the top ten carry roughly 13%. Time point in this sample: persistent/refractory GD, antithyroid drugs over 5 years with positive TRAb. PBMC-extracted RNA yielded the TCR library. The sample in question was peripheral blood mononuclear cells (PBMCs), obtained when the disease was refractory, from a patient treated with antithyroid drugs. The receptors were gathered from a female donor with Graves disease.

There are a few counts of this clonotype. V usage is TRBV7-3 and J usage is TRBJ2-5; D could derive from TRBD1 or TRBD2 (6 bases each). The CDR3 loop spans 14 amino acids. In germline, CDR1 is SGHTA, CDR2 FQGTGA. Trimming shortened V by 0 bases and J by 3 bases, and 8 bases separated the two germline ends. CDR3 sequence (DNA): TGTGCCAGCAGCTTAACCGGGGGCGAAGAGACCCAGTACTTC. Its translation: CASSLTGGEETQYF.

This chain uses TRBV29-1 with TRBJ1-1; 8 bases line up with TRBD1. The germline CDR1 and CDR2 sequences are SQVTM and ANQGSEA. The CDR3 is made up of 10 amino acids. With 7 bases clipped from V and 10 bases from J, the junction kept 5 bases outside the gene matches. CDR3: CSGGQGSAFF. The CDR3 coding sequence is TGCAGCGGAGGACAGGGTTCAGCTTTCTTT.

Regarding this clonotype: Just one base apart from a much larger clone, this may be a read error. V is TRBV10-3 and J is TRBJ1-5; 7 bases are shared with TRBD1. The CDR3 totals 16 residues. V lost 4 bases, J lost 3 bases, and 9 bases stayed unmatched. The germline gives CDR1 ENHRY, CDR2 SYGVKD. CDR3 protein: CAISGSSGTVNQPQHF. CDR3 sequence (DNA): TGTGCCATCAGTGGCAGCTCCGGGACAGTCAATCAGCCCCAGCATTTT.

This clonotype was counted a few times. This chain links TRBV29-1 with TRBJ1-1; D unresolved. This CDR3 is built from 13 residues. The germline V gene has CDR1 SQVTM and CDR2 ANQGSEA. Deletions cut 4 bases from V and 0 bases from J, with 9 bases between. CDR3 in DNA: TGCAGCGTTGTATACCCAATGAACACTGAAGCTTTCTTT. This translates into CSVVYPMNTEAFF.

This clonotype appeared a few times. The rearrangement uses TRBV20-1 and TRBJ2-7, with unresolved D. The CDR3 covers 11 residues. Trimming removed 6 bases at V and 6 bases at J, with 12 bases between. Germline V CDR1 and CDR2: DFQATT, SNEGSKA (reference sequence). The CDR3 sequence: CSAPGPLEQYF. CDR3 in DNA: TGCAGTGCCCCCGGACCCCTCGAGCAGTACTTC.

This clonotype turned up a few times. This sequence joins TRBV10-3 and TRBJ2-1; D is perhaps TRBD2 (6 bases). This CDR3 has 13 amino acids. CDR1 and CDR2 (germline): ENHRY, SYGVKD. Trimming left V 6 bases short and J 4 bases short, with 10 bases between. CDR3 nucleotides: TGTGCCATCAGGGGCGGGATTTACAATGAGCAGTTCTTC. Amino acids: CAIRGGIYNEQFF.

This clonotype was observed a handful of times. V usage is TRBV18 and J usage is TRBJ2-7, with unresolved D. The CDR3 has 13 residues. Trimming removed 2 bases at V and 5 bases at J, with 10 bases between. The V gene's germline CDR1 is KGHSH and CDR2 LQKENI. CDR3 in DNA: TGTGCCAGCTCACCAAGCCCCAAGAACGAGCAGTACTTC. This gives the protein CASSPSPKNEQYF. The full variable domain, completed using reference TRBV18 and TRBJ2-7, is NAGVMQNPRHLVRRRGQEARLRCSPMKGHSHVYWYRQLPEEGLKFMVYLQKENIIDESGMPKERFSAEFPKEGPSILRIQQVVRGDSAAYFCASSPSPKNEQYFGPGTRLTVT.

The CDR3 DNA reads TGTGCCAGCAGTCCCTTGGACAGATCAATCACAGATACGCAGTATTTT. It specifies CASSPLDRSITDTQYF. The J gene is TRBJ2-3, the V gene TRBV6-1, with D possibly TRBD1 on 6 matching bases. The ends were cut back, 5 bases at V and 2 bases at J, with 17 bases in the middle. The CDR3 has 16 amino acids. Germline V lookup: CDR1 MNHNS, CDR2 SASEGT.

For this clonotype: A read error may account for a junction end that differs from germline. The CDR3 sequence is CASSLAGSNQPRHF. The CDR3 nucleotides are TGTGCCAGCAGCTTGGCGGGAAGCAATCAGCCCCGGCATTTT. The V call is TRBV11-2, the J call TRBJ1-5; D is unclear. Germline assignment: CDR1 SGHAT and CDR2 FQNNGV. This CDR3 contains 14 residues. The whole variable domain, remainder taken from reference TRBV11-2 and TRBJ1-5, is EAGVAQSPRYKIIEKRQSVAFWCNPISGHATLYWYQQILGQGPKLLIQFQNNGVVDDSQLPKDRFSAERLKGVDSTLKIQPAKLEDSAVYLCASSLAGSNQPRHFGDGTRLSIL.

At least ten counts were recorded for this clonotype. This chain joins TRBV24-1 and TRBJ2-2; no reliable D call. CDR1 KGHDR and CDR2 SFDVKD come from the germline V gene. This CDR3 spans 13 amino acids. Trimming left V 7 bases short and J 1 base short, with 6 bases between. The CDR3 bases are TGTGCCACCAGCGGCCGGAACACCGGGGAGCTGTTTTTT. Protein sequence: CATSGRNTGELFF.

As concerns this clonotype: This may be a read error, as it is one base from a much larger clone. The chain joins TRBV6-1 to TRBJ2-5; a weak D match, TRBD2 (6 bases). CDR1 is MNHNS, CDR2 SASEGT, per germline. Deletions cut 3 bases from V and 1 base from J, with 6 bases between. The CDR3 runs to 13 residues. The CDR3 protein is CASSDGSQETQYF. CDR3 DNA sequence: TGTGCCAGCAGTGACGGGAGCCAAGAGACCCAGTACTTC.

The gene calls are TRBV29-1 and TRBJ2-2, with D possibly being TRBD2 (5 bases). The CDR3 is 11 amino acids. Germline V gene sequence: CDR1 SQVTM, CDR2 ANQGSEA. Trimming pared 7 bases from V and 4 bases from J, leaving 7 bases between. CDR3 amino acids: CSAAGTGELFF. The DNA of the CDR3 is TGCAGCGCTGCGGGCACCGGGGAGCTGTTTTTT.

At least ten counts were recorded for this clonotype. One end of the junction varies from germline; a read error may be responsible. The chain is built from TRBV12-3 or TRBV12-4 and TRBJ1-2; D is undetermined. The CDR3 length is 14 residues. CDR3 residues: CASSLGQSNYGYTF. The CDR3 coding sequence is TGTGCCAGCAGCTTAGGCCAGTCGAACTATGGCTACACCTTC.

The table lists this clonotype with a few counts. This chain links TRBV20-1 with TRBJ2-7; the D call may be TRBD1 or TRBD2 (5 bases each). CDR3 length equals 14 residues. Per the germline V gene, CDR1 is DFQATT and CDR2 is SNEGSKA (reference sequence). Trimming stripped 0 bases from V and 6 bases from J, with 15 bases between. The CDR3 bases are TGCAGTGCTAGAGAGTCGGGACGAGGAGGCGAGCAGTACTTC. As protein: CSARESGRGGEQYF.

The chain has TRBV30 and TRBJ1-5; weak D call: TRBD1 (5 bases). Trimming stripped 5 bases from V and 1 base from J, with 9 bases between. Germline loops: CDR1 GTSNPN, CDR2 SVGIG (reference sequence). This CDR3 comprises 13 residues. CDR3 sequence reads: CAWGPGSNQPQHF. As DNA, the CDR3 is TGTGCCTGGGGACCAGGGAGCAATCAGCCCCAGCATTTT.

V usage is TRBV5-4 and J usage is TRBJ2-7, with 8 bases lining up with TRBD2. The germline CDR1 and CDR2 sequences are SGHNT and YYREEE (reference sequence). Trimming cost V 5 bases and J 3 bases; bases outside gene matches: 4. The CDR3 has 13 amino acids. In DNA form, the CDR3 reads TGTGCCAGCAGACTCAGCGGGAGCTACGAGCAGTACTTC. It codes for CASRLSGSYEQYF.

There are many counts of this clonotype. J is TRBJ2-7 and V is TRBV29-1, with 8 bases aligning to TRBD1. Germline trimming cut 4 bases from V and 3 bases from J; bases unmatched to any gene: 5. The CDR3 loop spans 13 amino acids. Per germline, CDR1 SQVTM and CDR2 ANQGSEA. The CDR3 region is CSVGVDRGYEQYF. CDR3 sequence (DNA): TGCAGCGTTGGCGTTGACAGGGGCTACGAGCAGTACTTC.

This clonotype was counted at least ten times. The CDR3 DNA reads as TGCAGTGCTAGCAGGGAGCGGAGGAGCTCCTACGAGCAGTACTTC. This codes for CSASRERRSSYEQYF. This rearrangement joins TRBV20-1 to TRBJ2-7, with D perhaps being TRBD1 or TRBD2 (5 bases each). Germline lookup yields CDR1 DFQATT and CDR2 SNEGSKA (reference sequence). Trimming cost V 3 bases and J 0 bases, with 15 bases left between them. CDR3 length: 15 amino acids.

The table lists this clonotype with many counts. The chain combines TRBV28 with TRBJ1-2, with D maybe TRBD1 (5 bases). Germline V gene lookup returns CDR1 MDHEN and CDR2 SYDVKM. CDR3 length equals 15 residues. Between the trimmed V and J ends, which lost 5 bases and 1 base, there was a span of 14 bases. The CDR3 is CASSPRQNFNYGYTF. The DNA for the CDR3 is TGTGCCAGCAGTCCCCGACAGAACTTTAACTATGGCTACACCTTC.

This clonotype occurred many times. V and J are TRBV6-5 and TRBJ1-2, with D possibly TRBD1 on 5 matching bases. Germline V gene data show CDR1 as MNHEY and CDR2 as SVGAGI. The CDR3 is 13 residues long. V dropped 2 bases and J dropped 8 bases, with 12 bases sitting between them. The CDR3 coding sequence is TGTGCCAGCAGTTACCTCGAGGGGCGCGGCTACACCTTC. Translated: CASSYLEGRGYTF.